This entry concerns a single T cell receptor (beta chain). No cognate antigen has been identified for it. Qualities for individual bases were not recorded, and no much larger clone is one base off. This sample is part of a study of cytomegalovirus exposure and HLA in healthy donors (dated by TCRdb to the late 2010s). Regarding the study in general: An earlier analysis of some 620 of the donors reported over 250 Gb of sequence data and around 120 million unique TCR beta sequences obtained from about 200 million T cells. All discovery cohort repertoires had been generated on a single sequencing platform. On average, about 200,000 unique TCR beta nucleotide sequences were sequenced per donor among a few hundred genotyped donors of the cohort, with roughly 18% of those sequences being non-productive. A handful of DR-DQ haplotypes were handled as single units for association and clustering because linkage in the cohort was strong. To decide whether each TCR beta V gene segment behaved as functional or pseudogenic, an earlier analysis of nearly 600 of the donors relied on high-throughput TCR beta sequencing. Among the roughly 380 genotyped donors, about 85% belonged to the genetic ancestry cluster associated with self-reported Caucasian donors. The number of typed donors differed by locus: 629-630 for A, B, C, DRB1 and DQB1; approximately 540 for DQA1; some 610 for DPA1; and about 450 for DPB1. The study was designed to test whether signatures of past pathogen exposure could be identified by cataloging public T cell receptors. Alongside the repertoire data, information on donor age, sex, ethnicity and CMV serostatus was compiled. In a later genetic analysis, genome-wide SNP genotypes for about three fifths of the roughly 670 donors were used, and that subset was treated as a discovery cohort. In addition to the first cohort of roughly 670 subjects, a separate validation cohort of approximately 120 different subjects was used. To predict cytomegalovirus infection status, the study combined high-throughput TCR immunosequencing, statistical association of individual TCRs with disease status, and machine learning. Using immunosequencing, the study profiled T cell repertoires from 640 or so subjects and related those repertoires to cytomegalovirus serostatus. Approximately 300 gigabases of sequencing data and tens of millions of unique TCR sequences made up an early release that covered 640 HLA-typed donors. In a later analysis, previously published TCR beta repertoires from several hundred donors were re-analyzed and high-resolution HLA genotyping was added so that TCR occurrence patterns could be studied. HLA typing included class I and class II loci at four-digit resolution. Rather than using new phenotypic data, the later analysis identified candidate immune exposures from TCR beta sequences and from how often those sequences occurred across donors. Overall study outcomes, separate from this receptor: A later genetic analysis reported fewer N-insertions in productive TCRs among donors in an Asian-associated ancestry cluster than the approximately 700-donor mean. The authors suggested that the approach could potentially be extended to other disease states and immunological phenotypes. Correlated functional status among segregating V segments might be attributable to linkage disequilibrium, but an unknown experimental factor could not be ruled out. Presence/absence analyses assumed roughly uniform sequencing depth across donors, an assumption that may not hold. Because counts were too low, about 18 rarely observed V segments, including chromosome 9 orphons, were excluded from the earlier analysis of a few hundred of the donors. A total of about 150 TCR beta chains were listed by the study as associated with cytomegalovirus. Because the 87-base-pair reads could not distinguish some IMGT-functional V segments, including TRBV6-2 and TRBV6-3, those segments were excluded. In vitro tests confirmed that three of the cytomegalovirus-associated TCR beta chains recognize cytomegalovirus antigens. HLA typing was unavailable for some donors at each locus, so association tests used only the typed subset. The classifier was reported to diagnose cytomegalovirus status with high specificity and sensitivity in both the original cohort and the validation cohort. According to a later analysis, most CMV-associated TCR beta chains appeared to be HLA-restricted, and the HLA associations seemed to be driven largely by CMV exposure. V-gene and J-gene trimming of TCR beta chains was associated with a missense DCLRE1C variant in a later genetic analysis, and the association was replicated in an independent cohort. When HLA alleles, especially DR and DQ, strongly co-occurred, TCR associations were difficult to assign to individual alleles. Specific HLA alleles were associated with 15,000 to 20,000 TCR beta sequences at a false discovery rate of 0.05 in a later analysis. An earlier analysis of approximately 590 of the donors showed that most TCR beta V segments appeared in productive rearrangements either about 87% or about 30% of the time, which broadly matched IMGT annotations. In a later analysis, several top co-occurrence clusters were reported to appear linked to parvovirus B19, influenza, CMV and Epstein-Barr virus. A cluster of highly shared sequence variants was judged likely to be a technical artifact of the sequencing pipeline. For the cohort, immune exposure information was limited to CMV serostatus. A later analysis found that HLA-associated TCR beta chains were more clonally expanded and had lower generation probabilities than equally common non-associated chains. In this cohort, only TCR beta chains were sequenced, and detectable features were limited by the absence of alpha or paired-chain data. In a later analysis, TCR association rates were found to vary across HLA loci, with the most associated TCRs seen for DRB1 alleles and the fewest for HLA-C alleles. Most TCR sequences were observed very rarely across donors, whereas some public TCRs were present in many individuals. A further reported finding was that TCR beta sequences accurately predicted the HLA-A and HLA-B alleles for most subjects in the first cohort.

The method was the immunoSEQ multiplex PCR assay. The multiplex PCR relied on a mix of 60 forward primers for TCR Vbeta segments and 13 reverse primers for TCR Jbeta segments. A multiplex PCR assay on genomic DNA amplified the CDR3 region of rearranged TCR beta genes. On the Illumina HiSeq System, the amplified TCR beta libraries were sequenced as 87-base-pair reads. As for the original processing: A later analysis counted some 74 million unique TCR beta chains across the 600 to 850 repertoires, and around 12 million of these chains were shared by at least two donors. A nearest-neighbor algorithm error-corrected the raw reads and collapsed the reads into unique sequences, merging closely related sequences to remove PCR and sequencing errors. V, D and J gene segments were assigned by aligning CDR3 sequences to IMGT reference sequences. For a sequence to be retained, a match of at least six nucleotides to both a V gene segment and a J gene segment was required. A rearrangement counted as productive if the CDR3 had no stop codons and remained in frame with V and J, and every other rearrangement counted as non-productive. Following IMGT convention, CDR3 was defined as the stretch from the second conserved V-encoded cysteine to the conserved J-encoded phenylalanine. The earlier analysis of some 580 of the donors excluded any sequence lacking an unambiguous match to a single V gene segment. An earlier analysis of fewer than 750 of the donors classified V segments as functional when productive rearrangements were above 56.7% and as segregating when the standard deviation between donors was above 5%. A statistical classification framework was developed to diagnose cytomegalovirus status using the catalog of TCR beta chain sequences. V and J gene assignment, in a later analysis, came from comparing TCR nucleotide sequences with IMGT/GENE-DB human TR gene sequences. A later analysis assigned CDR3 sequences and most-parsimonious VDJ recombination scenarios with the TCRdist pipeline. In a later analysis, each TCR beta chain was defined by its CDR3 amino acid sequence together with its V-gene family, and reads without a unique V-gene family were excluded. In a later analysis, fewer than 650 highly shared, low-generation-probability nucleotide sequences were removed to address suspected cross-contamination and a sequencing artifact. In a later analysis, a clonal expansion index for each public chain was calculated from normalized within-repertoire ranks of inferred template counts. A later analysis computed generation probabilities with a VDJ recombination model fitted to out-of-frame rearrangements, and checked the results against IGoR. A later analysis scored TCR-TCR, TCR-HLA and TCR-CMV co-occurrence with hypergeometric tests, applying a repertoire-size bias correction to TCR pairs. To estimate false discovery rates, a later analysis permuted the HLA or CMV assignments 20 times. A later analysis grouped co-occurring TCRs with DBSCAN, adding TCRdist sequence similarity when clustering within HLA-allele-positive subsets. For co-occurrence clustering, repertoires with fewer than 30,000 or more than 120,000 public chains were excluded, along with four or five repertoires with anomalous nucleotide sharing. TCRdb provides this immuneACCESS table in a form limited to in-frame rearrangements. Some clones are lacking; in checked studies, under half of them reflect an unresolved V gene, and why the rest are absent is not known. For V, J and clone size, that table is used; D and trimming come from the DNA. Recorded for this sample are about 40,000 clones; about 64% of them occurred a single time. The ten largest clonotypes hold more than 10% of the sample.

The cohort consisted of 666 healthy bone marrow donors. At the time of sampling, every cohort member was nominally healthy, though immune exposures that went unrecorded were likely present. The donor tested CMV seropositive and was one of the 289 seropositive cohort members. A peripheral blood sample was provided by each donor, and peripheral blood mononuclear cells were used for TCR beta sequencing. The Qiagen DNeasy Blood Extraction Kit was used to extract genomic DNA from the blood cell samples. As encoded in the germline V gene (reference sequence), CDR1 is LNHNV while CDR2 is YYDKDF. From its cysteine to its phenylalanine, the CDR3 spans 17 amino acids. Left in the record is the CDR3 DNA by itself, 51 bases read in frame from the first base. V and J lose 1 base and 1 base, and a span of 14 bases separates them.

Sequenced: PBMCs. The sequence derives from a man aged 55 to 70 in good health and CMV-seropositive. The rearrangement combines TRBV15 with TRBJ1-5; the D segment could be TRBD1, given 6 matching bases. The CDR3 reads CATSRVLGGDSNQPQHF. The DNA sequence follows: TGTGCCACCAGCAGAGTACTAGGGGGGGACAGCAATCAGCCCCAGCATTTT. With the rest looked up from the reference TRBV15 and TRBJ1-5 genes rather than sequenced, the full variable domain is DAMVIQNPRYQVTQFGKPVTLSCSQTLNHNVMYWYQQKSSQAPKLLFHYYDKDFNNEADTPDNFQSRRPNTSFCFLDIRSPGLGDTAMYLCATSRVLGGDSNQPQHFGDGTRLSIL.